These T cell receptor beta chains were read from a single sample in a study of CD8+CD57+ T cells in acquired aplastic anemia. One entry per CDR3 protein, called by TCRdb with MiXCR from the reads. The profile shows about 110,000 distinct CDR3 sequences, approximately 48% of them singletons. Sequenced: sorted CD4+, CD8+, or CD8+CD57+ T cells (not recorded which) from PBMCs. The receptors were gathered from a human donor in good health, serving as a control. Each CDR3 is given with its conserved first and last residue. A D gene is named only where the DNA matches it firmly. Clone sizes are given selectively: once, few, many, or a class where the clone is expanded.

TGTGCCATCAGCGGGGGCCGGGGGCAAGAGACCCAGTACTTC	CAISGGRGQETQYF	TRBV10-3	TRBJ2-5	-	-
TGTGCCAGCACATGGGACAGAACGAACACTGAAGCTTTCTTT	CASTWDRTNTEAFF	TRBV2	TRBJ1-1	-	TRBD1
TGCAGTGCTGACAGAGTAGTTACGGACAGAGCTAACTATGGCTACACCTTC	CSADRVVTDRANYGYTF	TRBV20-1	TRBJ1-2	many	-
TGTGCCAGTAGTACGACTAGCCTAAGCTCCTACAATGAGCAGTTCTTC	CASSTTSLSSYNEQFF	TRBV19	TRBJ2-1	-	TRBD2
TGTGCCAGCAACCGGGGTGGGGGTAACAATGAGCAGTTCTTC	CASNRGGGNNEQFF	TRBV5-6	TRBJ2-1	many	-
TGCAGCGTTGCCTCTCTAGCTGCGCAGTATTTT	CSVASLAAQYF	TRBV29-1	TRBJ2-3	-	-
TGTGCCAGCAGCGTAGGTGTGGCGGGGAACACCGGGGAGCTGTTTTTT	CASSVGVAGNTGELFF	TRBV9	TRBJ2-2	many	-
TGCGCCAGCAGCTTGGATCCAGGTGGTAGTTCACCCCTCCACTTT	CASSLDPGGSSPLHF	TRBV5-1	TRBJ1-6	-	-
TGTGCCACCACACAGGGCCTGGACTATGGCTACACCTTC	CATTQGLDYGYTF	TRBV15	TRBJ1-2	-	-
TGTGCCAGCAGCCCCCGGGGGGAGACCCAGTACTTC	CASSPRGETQYF	TRBV7-9	TRBJ2-5	few	-
TGCAGTGCTAGTACCTTTGGGCGGCTGAACACTGAAGCTTTCTTT	CSASTFGRLNTEAFF	TRBV20-1	TRBJ1-1	-	-
TGTGCCAGCAGCCTTTCGGGGGATTTGTATGGCTACACCTTC	CASSLSGDLYGYTF	TRBV5-4	TRBJ1-2	-	-
TGTGCCAGCAGTGGGACGGACAGGGGCTCCTACAATGAGCAGTTCTTC	CASSGTDRGSYNEQFF	TRBV25-1	TRBJ2-1	few	TRBD1
TGCAGTGCTAGAGAGGACATTCGGGGGATGAACACTGAAGCTTTCTTT	CSAREDIRGMNTEAFF	TRBV20-1	TRBJ1-1	many	-
TGTGCCAGCAGCTTGTTGTTAAGGACAGGTGAAGCTTTCTTT	CASSLLLRTGEAFF	TRBV5-6	TRBJ1-1	many	TRBD1
TGTGCCAGCAGAACAGGGGTCCTAATGAACACTGAAGCTTTCTTT	CASRTGVLMNTEAFF	TRBV2	TRBJ1-1	-	TRBD1
TGTGCCAGCAGCTTTAAACTCGAATTCTCCCCGGGAGGCTACACCTTC	CASSFKLEFSPGGYTF	TRBV11-1	TRBJ1-2	many	-
TGTGCCAGCAGCCCACAGGGGAACTATGGCTACACCTTC	CASSPQGNYGYTF	TRBV12-3/TRBV12-4	TRBJ1-2	many	TRBD1
TGTGCCAGCAGCGTCGCAGAAAGTCAGCCCCAGCATTTT	CASSVAESQPQHF	TRBV9	TRBJ1-5	-	-
TGTGCCAGCAGTGCACGACAGCCGTTTAATACTGAAGCTTTCTTT	CASSARQPFNTEAFF	TRBV2	TRBJ1-1	-	-
TGTGCCAGCAGTGAAGCGCGGACGGGTCGTAATGAGCAGTTCTTC	CASSEARTGRNEQFF	TRBV2	TRBJ2-1	-	-
TGTGCCTGGAGTGTGAGGGGCCCGGCTAGCGGTCCCTACGAGCAGTACTTC	CAWSVRGPASGPYEQYF	TRBV30	TRBJ2-7	many	TRBD2
TGCAGTGCTATACCCAGGGCAGGCAATCAGCCCCAGCATTTT	CSAIPRAGNQPQHF	TRBV20-1	TRBJ1-5	few	-
TGTGCCACCAGCAGCCTGGACAGGGAGCTCGAGCAGTACTTC	CATSSLDRELEQYF	TRBV15	TRBJ2-7	-	TRBD1
TGTGCCAGCAGCTTCCAGGGGGGGGCGCACGGCTACACCTTC	CASSFQGGAHGYTF	TRBV7-6	TRBJ1-2	-	TRBD1
TGTGCCAGCACGTCCGGTATCGGCACCGGGGAGCTGTTTTTT	CASTSGIGTGELFF	TRBV16	TRBJ2-2	many	-
TGTGCCAGCAGTTGGGGCACAGGGAACACTGAAGCTTTCTTT	CASSWGTGNTEAFF	TRBV28	TRBJ1-1	few	-
TGTGCCAGCAGCTTAGTACTAGCGGGGACCGGGGAGACCCAGTACTTC	CASSLVLAGTGETQYF	TRBV7-2	TRBJ2-5	many	TRBD2
TGTGCCAGTAGGGACAGGGAAAGGGGAGAAAAACTGTTTTTT	CASRDRERGEKLFF	TRBV19	TRBJ1-4	-	TRBD1
TGCAGTGCTAGGCAGGGGCATCGGGACACTGAAGCTTTCTTT	CSARQGHRDTEAFF	TRBV20-1	TRBJ1-1	few	-
TGTGCCAGCAGTTTTGCTTTCGAGGGCCCGCTAGGCTACACCTTC	CASSFAFEGPLGYTF	TRBV27	TRBJ1-2	few	-
TGTGCCAGCAGCTCGGGTGACACGGACTATGGCTACACCTTC	CASSSGDTDYGYTF	TRBV7-2	TRBJ1-2	many	-
TGTGCCAGCAGCTTAGGCTCATACACAGATACGCAGTATTTT	CASSLGSYTDTQYF	TRBV7-9	TRBJ2-3	-	-
TGTGCCAGCAGTTACTCTCCGGGGGGCACAGATACGCAGTATTTT	CASSYSPGGTDTQYF	TRBV6-2/TRBV6-3	TRBJ2-3	few	-
TGCGCCAGCAGCTTGGTGACTTCGGCCGGGGAGCTGTTTTTT	CASSLVTSAGELFF	TRBV5-1	TRBJ2-2	few	-
TGCAGTGCTGTACAACAGGGGACCTATAATTCACCCCCCCACTTT	CSAVQQGTYNSPPHF	TRBV20-1	TRBJ1-6	-	TRBD1
TGTGCCAGCAGTTACACAGAGTCCTACGAGCAGTACTTC	CASSYTESYEQYF	TRBV6-2/TRBV6-3	TRBJ2-7	many	-
TGTGCCAGCGGCGATCGGGTCTCCTACGAGCAGTACTTC	CASGDRVSYEQYF	TRBV2	TRBJ2-7	-	-
TGTGCCAGCAGCTTGCGCGGGGGGGCCAAGGTGACCTACAATGAGCAGTTCTTC	CASSLRGGAKVTYNEQFF	TRBV14	TRBJ2-1	-	TRBD2
TGCGCCAGCAGCCAGCCTCCCGGGACTAGTTACAATGAGCAGTTCTTC	CASSQPPGTSYNEQFF	TRBV4-3	TRBJ2-1	few	TRBD2
TGCGCCAGCAGCTTGTGGACAGGGGGCATGGACACTGAAGCTTTCTTT	CASSLWTGGMDTEAFF	TRBV5-1	TRBJ1-1	-	TRBD1
TGTGCCAGCAGCTCTGGGACTGAGAAAAACATTCAGTACTTC	CASSSGTEKNIQYF	TRBV5-5	TRBJ2-4	many	-
TGTGCCAGCAGTCCCGAGACAGGGGGCGAGCAGTACTTC	CASSPETGGEQYF	TRBV6-1	TRBJ2-7	many	TRBD1
TGTGCCACGCTTTGCCCGGCTTCCTACGAGCAGTACTTC	CATLCPASYEQYF	TRBV24-1	TRBJ2-7	-	-
TGCAGTGCTACTACAGGGGGCTATGGCTACACCTTC	CSATTGGYGYTF	TRBV20-1	TRBJ1-2	-	TRBD1